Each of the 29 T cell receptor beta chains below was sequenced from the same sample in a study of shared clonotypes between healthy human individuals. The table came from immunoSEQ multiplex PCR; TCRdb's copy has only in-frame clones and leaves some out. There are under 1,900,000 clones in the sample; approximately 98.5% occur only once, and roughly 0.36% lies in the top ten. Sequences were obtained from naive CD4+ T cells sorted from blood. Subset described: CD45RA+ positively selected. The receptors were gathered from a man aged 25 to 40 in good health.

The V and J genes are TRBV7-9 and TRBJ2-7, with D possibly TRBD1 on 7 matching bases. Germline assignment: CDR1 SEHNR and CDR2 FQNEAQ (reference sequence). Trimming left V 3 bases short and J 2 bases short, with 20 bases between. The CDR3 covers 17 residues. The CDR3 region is CASSFKRGDSPAYEQYF. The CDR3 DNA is TGTGCCAGCAGCTTCAAGAGGGGGGACAGTCCCGCCTACGAGCAGTACTTC.

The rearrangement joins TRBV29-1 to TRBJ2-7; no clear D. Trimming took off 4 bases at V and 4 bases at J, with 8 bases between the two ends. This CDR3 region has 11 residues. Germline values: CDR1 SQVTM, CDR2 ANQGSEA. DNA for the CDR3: TGCAGCGTTGGTGGTCTGTACGAGCAGTACTTC. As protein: CSVGGLYEQYF.

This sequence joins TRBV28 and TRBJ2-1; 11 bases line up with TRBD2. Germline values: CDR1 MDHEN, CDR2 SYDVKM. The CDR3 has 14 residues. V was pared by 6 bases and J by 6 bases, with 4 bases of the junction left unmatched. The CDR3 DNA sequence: TGTGCCAGCAGCCGGACTAGCGGGCCCAATGAGCAGTTCTTC. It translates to CASSRTSGPNEQFF.

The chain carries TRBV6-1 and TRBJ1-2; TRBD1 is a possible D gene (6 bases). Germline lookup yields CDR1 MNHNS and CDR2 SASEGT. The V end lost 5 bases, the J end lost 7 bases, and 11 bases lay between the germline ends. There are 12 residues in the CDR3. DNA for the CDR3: TGTGCCAGCAGTCACAGGGTTTTTGGCTACACCTTC. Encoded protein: CASSHRVFGYTF.

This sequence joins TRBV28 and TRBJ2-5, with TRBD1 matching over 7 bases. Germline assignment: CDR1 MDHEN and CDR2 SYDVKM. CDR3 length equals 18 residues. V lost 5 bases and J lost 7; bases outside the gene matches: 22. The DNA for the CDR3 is TGTGCCAGCAGTCTCCGGGACAGCGCAAAACCTCCCTTGGGGACCCAGTACTTC. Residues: CASSLRDSAKPPLGTQYF.

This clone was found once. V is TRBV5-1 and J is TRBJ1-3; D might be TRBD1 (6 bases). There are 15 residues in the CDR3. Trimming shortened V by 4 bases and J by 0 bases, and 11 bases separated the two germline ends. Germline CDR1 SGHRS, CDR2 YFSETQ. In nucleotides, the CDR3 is TGCGCCAGCAGCCGACAGGCAAACTCTGGAAACACCATATATTTT. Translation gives CASSRQANSGNTIYF.

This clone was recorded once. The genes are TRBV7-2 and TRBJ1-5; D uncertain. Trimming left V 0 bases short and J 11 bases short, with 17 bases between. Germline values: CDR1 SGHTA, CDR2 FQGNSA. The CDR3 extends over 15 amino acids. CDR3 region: CASSLASREKSAQHF. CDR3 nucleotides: TGTGCCAGCAGCTTAGCGTCGAGGGAGAAATCAGCCCAGCATTTT.

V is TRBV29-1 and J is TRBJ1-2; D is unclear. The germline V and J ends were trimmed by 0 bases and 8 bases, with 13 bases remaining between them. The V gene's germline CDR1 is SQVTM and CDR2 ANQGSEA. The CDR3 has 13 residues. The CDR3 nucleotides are TGCAGCGTTGAAGAGGTTAGGGCTGTCGGCTACACCTTC. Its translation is CSVEEVRAVGYTF.

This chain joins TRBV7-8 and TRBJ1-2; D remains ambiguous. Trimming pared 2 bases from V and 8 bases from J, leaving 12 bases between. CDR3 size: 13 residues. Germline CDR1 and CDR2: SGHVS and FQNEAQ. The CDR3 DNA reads TGTGCCAGCAGCTTATACGGATCGGAGGGCTACACCTTC. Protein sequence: CASSLYGSEGYTF.

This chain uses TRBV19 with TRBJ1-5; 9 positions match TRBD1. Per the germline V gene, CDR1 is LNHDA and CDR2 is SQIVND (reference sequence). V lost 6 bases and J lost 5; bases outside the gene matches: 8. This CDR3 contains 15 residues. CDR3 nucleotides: TGTGCCAGTAGAACACAGGGGGCTGAGTATCAGCCCCAGCATTTT. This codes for CASRTQGAEYQPQHF.

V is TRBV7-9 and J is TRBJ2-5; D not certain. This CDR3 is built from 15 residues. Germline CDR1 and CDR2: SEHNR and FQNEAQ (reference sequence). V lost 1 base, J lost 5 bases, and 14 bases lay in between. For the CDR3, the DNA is TGTGCCAGCAGCTTAGGGGTCGGGTCGGGCGAGACCCAGTACTTC. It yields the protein CASSLGVGSGETQYF.

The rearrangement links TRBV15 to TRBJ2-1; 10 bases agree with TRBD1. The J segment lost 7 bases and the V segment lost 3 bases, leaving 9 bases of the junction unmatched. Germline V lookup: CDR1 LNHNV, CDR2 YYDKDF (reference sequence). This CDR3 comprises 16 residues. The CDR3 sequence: CATSRKGQGESNEQFF. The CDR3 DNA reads TGTGCCACCAGCAGGAAAGGACAGGGGGAGAGTAATGAGCAGTTCTTC.

The CDR3 DNA is TGCGCCAGCAGCCAAGACAATGGGGAGACCCAGTACTTC. Protein: CASSQDNGETQYF. The chain couples TRBV4-1 to TRBJ2-5; D gene ambiguous. Trimming pared 0 bases from V and 5 bases from J, leaving 7 bases between. Germline V gives CDR1 MGHRA, CDR2 YSYEKL. The length of the CDR3 is 13 residues.

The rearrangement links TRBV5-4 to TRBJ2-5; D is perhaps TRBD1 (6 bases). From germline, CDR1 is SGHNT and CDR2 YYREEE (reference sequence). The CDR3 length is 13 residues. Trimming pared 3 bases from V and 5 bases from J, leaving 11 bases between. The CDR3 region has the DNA TGTGCCAGCAGCTGGGGGCCGGGGGAGACCCAGTACTTC. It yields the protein CASSWGPGETQYF.

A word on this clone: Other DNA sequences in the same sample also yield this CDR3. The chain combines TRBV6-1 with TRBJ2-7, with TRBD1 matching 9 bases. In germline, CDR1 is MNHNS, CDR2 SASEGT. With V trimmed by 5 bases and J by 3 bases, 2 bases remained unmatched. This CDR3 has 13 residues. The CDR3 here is CASSRTGDYEQYF. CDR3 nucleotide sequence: TGTGCCAGCAGTAGGACAGGGGACTACGAGCAGTACTTC.

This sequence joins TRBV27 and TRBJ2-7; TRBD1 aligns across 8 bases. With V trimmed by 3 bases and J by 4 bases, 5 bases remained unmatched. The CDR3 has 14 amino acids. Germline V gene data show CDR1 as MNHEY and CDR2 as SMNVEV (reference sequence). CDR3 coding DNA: TGTGCCAGCAGTTTGGACAGGGTTAGGTACGAGCAGTACTTC. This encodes CASSLDRVRYEQYF.

CDR3 nucleotide sequence: TGTGCCAGCATATACGGCGGGAGTGTTGAGACCCAGTACTTC. Translating it yields CASIYGGSVETQYF. The V call is TRBV2, the J call TRBJ2-5, with 7 bases that match TRBD2. The V gene end was trimmed by 7 bases and the J gene end by 5 bases; junction bases not matched to a gene: 10. Germline V lookup: CDR1 SNHLY, CDR2 FYNNEI. The CDR3 consists of 14 residues.

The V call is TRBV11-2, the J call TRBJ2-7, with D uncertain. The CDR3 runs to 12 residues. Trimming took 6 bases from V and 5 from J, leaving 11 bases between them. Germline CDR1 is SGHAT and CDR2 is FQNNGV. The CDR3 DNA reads TGTGCCAGCAGGCCTTATCGTCACGAGCAGTACTTC. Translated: CASRPYRHEQYF.

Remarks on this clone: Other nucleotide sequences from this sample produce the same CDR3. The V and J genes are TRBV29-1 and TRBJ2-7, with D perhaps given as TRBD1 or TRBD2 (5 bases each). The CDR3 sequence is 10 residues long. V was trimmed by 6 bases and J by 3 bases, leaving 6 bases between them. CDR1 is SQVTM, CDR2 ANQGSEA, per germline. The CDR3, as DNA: TGCAGCGTGGGGGACTACGAGCAGTACTTC. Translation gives CSVGDYEQYF.

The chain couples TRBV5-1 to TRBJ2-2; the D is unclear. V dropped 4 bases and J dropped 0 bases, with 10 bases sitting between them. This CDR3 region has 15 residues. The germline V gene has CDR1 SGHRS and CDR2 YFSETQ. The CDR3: CASSGLFANTGELFF. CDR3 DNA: TGCGCCAGCAGCGGTCTTTTCGCGAACACCGGGGAGCTGTTTTTT.

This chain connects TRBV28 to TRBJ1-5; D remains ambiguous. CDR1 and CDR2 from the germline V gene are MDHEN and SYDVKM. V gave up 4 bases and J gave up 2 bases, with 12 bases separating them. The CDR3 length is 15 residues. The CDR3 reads CASSYSLQGNQPQHF. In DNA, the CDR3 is TGTGCCAGCAGTTATAGTTTGCAGGGCAATCAGCCCCAGCATTTT.

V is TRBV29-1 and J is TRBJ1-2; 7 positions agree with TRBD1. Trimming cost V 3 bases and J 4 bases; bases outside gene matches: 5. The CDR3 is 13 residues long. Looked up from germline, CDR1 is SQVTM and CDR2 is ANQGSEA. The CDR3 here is CSVETGYAYGYTF. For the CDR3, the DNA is TGCAGCGTTGAGACAGGGTACGCCTATGGCTACACCTTC.

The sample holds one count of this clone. CDR3 region: CASSTGQGLGEQYF. The DNA for the CDR3 is TGTGCCAGTAGTACTGGACAGGGGCTGGGCGAGCAGTACTTC. The chain uses TRBV19 and TRBJ2-7; 9 nucleotides align to TRBD1. Germline CDR1 and CDR2: LNHDA and SQIVND (reference sequence). V was pared by 4 bases and J by 6 bases, with 7 bases of the junction left unmatched. The CDR3 contains 14 residues.

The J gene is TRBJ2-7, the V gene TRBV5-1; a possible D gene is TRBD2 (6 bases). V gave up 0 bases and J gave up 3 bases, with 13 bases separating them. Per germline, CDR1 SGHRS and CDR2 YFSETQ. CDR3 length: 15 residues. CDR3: CASSLDGGKNYEQYF. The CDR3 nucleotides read TGCGCCAGCAGCTTGGATGGCGGGAAGAACTACGAGCAGTACTTC.

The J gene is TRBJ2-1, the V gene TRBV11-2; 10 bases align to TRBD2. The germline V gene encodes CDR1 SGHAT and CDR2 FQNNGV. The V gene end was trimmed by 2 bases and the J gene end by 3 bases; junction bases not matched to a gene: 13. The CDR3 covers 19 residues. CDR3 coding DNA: TGTGCCAGCAGCTTACTGGCTAGCGGGAGCCTTGGTGGCTACAATGAGCAGTTCTTC. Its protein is CASSLLASGSLGGYNEQFF.

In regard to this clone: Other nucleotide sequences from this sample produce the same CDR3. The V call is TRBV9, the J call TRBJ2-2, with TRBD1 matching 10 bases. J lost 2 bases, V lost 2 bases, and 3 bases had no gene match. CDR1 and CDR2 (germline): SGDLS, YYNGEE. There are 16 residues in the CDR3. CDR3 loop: CASSVRDRGNTGELFF. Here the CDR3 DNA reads TGTGCCAGCAGCGTCCGGGACAGGGGAAACACCGGGGAGCTGTTTTTT.

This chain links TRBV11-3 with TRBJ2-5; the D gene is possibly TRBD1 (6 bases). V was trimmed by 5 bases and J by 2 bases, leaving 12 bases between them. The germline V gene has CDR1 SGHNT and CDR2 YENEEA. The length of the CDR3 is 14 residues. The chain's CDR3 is CASSVRDTQETQYF. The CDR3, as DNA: TGTGCCAGCAGCGTCCGGGACACGCAAGAGACCCAGTACTTC.

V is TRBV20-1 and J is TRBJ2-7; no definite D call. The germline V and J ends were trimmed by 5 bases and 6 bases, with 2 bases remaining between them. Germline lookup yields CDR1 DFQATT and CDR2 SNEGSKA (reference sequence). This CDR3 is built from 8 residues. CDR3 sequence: CSAGEQYF. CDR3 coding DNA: TGCAGTGCTGGCGAGCAGTACTTC.

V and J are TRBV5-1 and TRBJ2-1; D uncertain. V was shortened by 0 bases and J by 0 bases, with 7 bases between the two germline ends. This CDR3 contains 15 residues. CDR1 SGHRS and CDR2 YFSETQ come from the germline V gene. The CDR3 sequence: CASSLDIVSYNEQFF. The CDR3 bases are TGCGCCAGCAGCTTGGACATAGTCTCCTACAATGAGCAGTTCTTC.